The T cell receptor beta chain described here comes from a study of blood T cell repertoires in COVID-19. Study summary: Specimens from acute and convalescent COVID-19 originated in the United States, Italy and Spain. The analysed material was cDNA or gDNA that came from T cells, B-cell-depleted T cells, or PBMCs.

Original handling: From reference gene primer amplification, estimates of nucleated cell counts were derived. The table came from immunoSEQ multiplex PCR; TCRdb's copy has only in-frame clones and leaves some out. Clone size and V and J calls were adopted from that table, with D and trimming inferred from the DNA. In the table there are about 280,000 clones, around nine tenths of which are singletons. The germline V gene has CDR1 ENHRY and CDR2 SYGVKD. There are 13 residues in the CDR3. V was shortened by 0 bases and J by 10 bases, with 12 bases between the two germline ends. The receptor was derived from a man in his forties with active or convalescent COVID-19. The chain uses TRBV10-3 and TRBJ1-2; perhaps TRBD1 as D (6 bases). Material for sequencing was peripheral blood. CDR3 sequence (DNA): TGTGCCATCAGTGAGTCCCCAGGGGAAGACTACACCTTC. Translated: CAISESPGEDYTF.